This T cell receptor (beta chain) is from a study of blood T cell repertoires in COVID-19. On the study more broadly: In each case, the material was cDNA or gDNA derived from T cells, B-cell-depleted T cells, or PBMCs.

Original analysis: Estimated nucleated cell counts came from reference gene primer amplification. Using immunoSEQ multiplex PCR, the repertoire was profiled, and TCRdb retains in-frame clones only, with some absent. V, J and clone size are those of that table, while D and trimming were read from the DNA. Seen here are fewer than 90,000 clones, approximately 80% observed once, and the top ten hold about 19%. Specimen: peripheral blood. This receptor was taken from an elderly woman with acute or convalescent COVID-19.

This chain's CDR3 is CASSLVGATFSGNTIYF. CDR3 DNA: TGTGCCAGCAGCTTGGTTGGGGCCACCTTCTCTGGAAACACCATATATTTT. This sequence joins TRBV5-5 and TRBJ1-3; maybe TRBD1 (5 bases). Trimming removed 0 bases at V and 0 bases at J, with 13 bases between. This CDR3 has 17 amino acids. Germline V gives CDR1 SGHKS, CDR2 YYEKEE (reference sequence).